This TCR beta chain was recorded in a study of circulating CD8 cells and anti-PD-1 response in melanoma. Study-level information: Every 2 weeks, patients got 3 mg/kg nivolumab intravenously. Findings and limits, study-wide: Subset repertoires were largely private at M1, with under 7% shared. No tumor material was available, so peptide assays assessed reactivity.

This clonotype is labeled as medium-sized. Its antigen is unknown. The QIAseq Immune Repertoire TCR panel built the libraries from around 15 ng of total RNA. TCRdb re-analysed the reads in MiXCR, keeping a single row per CDR3 protein. The sample lists 1,000 to 1,500 distinct CDR3 sequences, roughly 9.6% occurring once. Trimming pared 3 bases from V and 4 bases from J, leaving 6 bases between. Per germline, CDR1 LGHNA and CDR2 YNFKEQ. This CDR3 has 12 residues. Sorting of live CD3+CD8+TCRalphabeta+ cells by PD-1 and/or TIGIT gave four subsets. The genes are TRBV4-2 and TRBJ1-2; no clear D. Specimen: CD8+ T cells from PBMCs, collected at baseline or after one month of anti-PD-1 therapy (not recorded which). The TCR was taken from a human donor with melanoma. The CDR3 region is CASSQGLYGYTF. The CDR3 region has the DNA TGTGCCAGCAGCCAGGGCCTCTATGGCTACACCTTC.